The next 17 T cell receptor beta chains were all read from a single sample in a study of cytomegalovirus exposure and HLA in healthy donors. A multiplex PCR was run with 60 Vbeta primers and 13 Jbeta primers. Using immunoSEQ multiplex PCR, the repertoire was profiled, and TCRdb retains in-frame clones only, with some absent. The table shows 150,000 to 200,000 clones, with nearly 80% occurring only once. The sequenced sample was PBMCs. Source of these receptors: a man aged 40-49 years in good health and CMV-seropositive.

This clone was observed once. The chain carries TRBV9 and TRBJ1-1; possibly TRBD1 for D (6 bases). Deletions cut 3 bases from V and 6 bases from J, with 18 bases between. Germline CDR1 is SGDLS and CDR2 is YYNGEE. CDR3 length: 15 residues. DNA of the CDR3: TGTGCCAGCAGCGCCCTTCCCCAGGGGAATTCTGAAGCTTTCTTT. It encodes CASSALPQGNSEAFF.

This clone showed up just once. The J gene is TRBJ1-1, the V gene TRBV23-1; tentatively, D is TRBD1 (6 bases). TRBV23-1 is treated as an ORF (open reading frame) with a function not yet certain. This CDR3 spans 11 amino acids. Trimming cost V 3 bases and J 8 bases, with 7 bases left between them. The CDR3 region is CASSQGTEAFF. CDR3 coding DNA: TGCGCCAGCAGTCAGGGGACAGAAGCTTTCTTT.

Regarding this clone: The junction shows a germline mismatch at one end, possibly a read error. The gene calls are TRBV5-6 and TRBJ2-7; 12 bases line up with TRBD1. Germline V gene sequence: CDR1 SGHDT, CDR2 YYEEEE. This CDR3 is built from 15 residues. The CDR3 region is CASSRRDRGPYGQYF. CDR3 DNA: TGTGCCAGCAGCCGCCGGGACAGGGGGCCCTACGGGCAGTACTTC.

This rearrangement joins TRBV13 to TRBJ2-1; tentatively, D is TRBD2 (6 bases). The germline V gene encodes CDR1 PRHDT and CDR2 FYEKMQ (reference sequence). The V end was cut by 2 bases, the J end by 7 bases, with 9 bases between. The CDR3 runs to 13 residues. The CDR3 DNA is TGTGCCAGCAGCTTACCGGGACTGAATGAGCAGTTCTTC. Translating it yields CASSLPGLNEQFF. Drawing the rest from reference TRBV13 and TRBJ2-1, the complete variable domain is AAGVIQSPRHLIKEKRETATLKCYPIPRHDTVYWYQQGPGQDPQFLISFYEKMQSDKGSIPDRFSAQQFSDYHSELNMSSLELGDSALYFCASSLPGLNEQFFGPGTRLTVL.

This chain joins TRBV11-3 and TRBJ2-5; 7 bases agree with TRBD1. Trimming removed 1 base from V and 11 bases from J; junction bases left unmatched: 7. The CDR3 length is 13 residues. The V gene's germline CDR1 is SGHNT and CDR2 YENEEA. The CDR3: CASSLGSGGRQYF. DNA for the CDR3: TGTGCCAGCAGCTTAGGTTCAGGGGGAAGGCAGTACTTC.

The chain employs TRBV28 and TRBJ1-4, with 7 bases lining up with TRBD1. CDR1 and CDR2 from the germline V gene are MDHEN and SYDVKM. Trimming at V came to 1 base and at J to 3 bases, leaving 5 bases not matched to a gene. The CDR3 spans 16 residues. For the CDR3, the DNA is TGTGCCAGCAGTTTATTTTACAGGGGAGCTAATGAAAAACTGTTTTTT. It codes for CASSLFYRGANEKLFF.

This sequence joins TRBV4-2 and TRBJ2-5, with D possibly matching TRBD1 (5 bases). CDR1 and CDR2 from the germline V gene are LGHNA and YNFKEQ. This CDR3 is 14 amino acids long. The ends were cut back, 5 bases at V and 5 bases at J, with 15 bases in the middle. The CDR3 DNA follows: TGTGCCAGCAGCGGTCCCAGGGTGGGGGAGACCCAGTACTTC. This translates into CASSGPRVGETQYF.

The J gene is TRBJ2-1, the V gene TRBV6-6, with TRBD2 matching over 7 bases. The germline CDR1 and CDR2 sequences are MNHNY and SVGAGI (reference sequence). The J segment lost 9 bases and the V segment lost 6 bases, leaving 14 bases of the junction unmatched. This CDR3 is built from 15 residues. CDR3 loop: CASRGPGLVEIEQFF. As DNA, the CDR3 is TGTGCCAGCAGGGGGCCAGGACTAGTCGAAATTGAGCAGTTCTTC.

The V gene is TRBV2, the J gene TRBJ2-1; 10 bases match TRBD2. V lost 8 bases, J lost 4 bases, and 5 bases stayed unmatched. In germline, CDR1 is SNHLY, CDR2 FYNNEI. The CDR3 is 14 amino acids. CDR3 in DNA: TGTGCCAGCCTGGGACTAGCGCTATACAATGAGCAGTTCTTC. It yields the protein CASLGLALYNEQFF.

This clone came up once. J is TRBJ2-5 and V is TRBV18; D might be TRBD2 (6 bases). The CDR3 covers 13 residues. The germline V and J ends were trimmed by 6 bases and 2 bases, with 10 bases remaining between them. In germline, CDR1 is KGHSH, CDR2 LQKENI. The CDR3 spells CASSPGLQETQYF. CDR3 in DNA: TGTGCCAGCTCGCCGGGACTTCAAGAGACCCAGTACTTC.

V usage is TRBV9 and J usage is TRBJ1-1; 7 bases line up with TRBD1. This CDR3 comprises 15 residues. J gave up 6 bases and V 6 bases, and 14 bases lay outside the gene matches. Germline lookup yields CDR1 SGDLS and CDR2 YYNGEE. The DNA for the CDR3 is TGTGCCAGCACGACCGCTGACACCGGGACAGCTGAAGCTTTCTTT. Its protein product is CASTTADTGTAEAFF.

V is TRBV19 and J is TRBJ2-2; D might be TRBD1 (6 bases). With 8 bases removed from V and 5 bases from J, the gap between germline ends came to 15 bases. Germline CDR1 reads LNHDA; CDR2 reads SQIVND (reference sequence). The CDR3 has 14 amino acids. The CDR3, as DNA: TGTGCCAGTTTGACCACACAGGGAACCGGGGAGCTGTTTTTT. Protein sequence: CASLTTQGTGELFF. Full variable domain (missing parts from reference TRBV19 and TRBJ2-2): DGGITQSPKYLFRKEGQNVTLSCEQNLNHDAMYWYRQDPGQGLRLIYYSQIVNDFQKGDIAEGYSVSREKKESFPLTVTSAQKNPTAFYLCASLTTQGTGELFFGEGSRLTVL.

The chain recombines TRBV5-1 with TRBJ1-6, with D tentatively TRBD1 (6 bases). The V and J ends lost 4 bases and 5 bases respectively, with 13 bases between them. Germline assignment: CDR1 SGHRS and CDR2 YFSETQ. This CDR3 region has 15 residues. The CDR3: CASSQQDSHNSPLHF. As DNA, the CDR3 is TGCGCCAGCAGCCAACAGGACAGCCATAATTCACCCCTCCACTTT.

J is TRBJ2-1 and V is TRBV6-1, with 8 bases lining up with TRBD1. The CDR3 is 16 amino acids. The V gene's germline CDR1 is MNHNS and CDR2 SASEGT. Germline trimming cut 3 bases from V and 8 bases from J; bases unmatched to any gene: 12. In DNA, the CDR3 is TGTGCCAGCAGTGATCCTAGGGCAGGGGGCACGGATGAGCAGTTCTTC. Translated: CASSDPRAGGTDEQFF.

The chain employs TRBV10-1 and TRBJ1-4, with a tentative D call TRBD1 (5 bases). CDR1 WNHNN and CDR2 SYGVQD come from the germline V gene (reference sequence). Trimming removed 3 bases at V and 6 bases at J, with 8 bases between. The CDR3 has 13 residues. CDR3 nucleotides: TGCGCCAGCAGTGACAGGGTGGATGAAAAACTGTTTTTT. Protein: CASSDRVDEKLFF.

The CDR3 DNA reads as TGTGCCAGCAGCTTTGGACTTACTTCTGAAGCTTTCTTT. It encodes CASSFGLTSEAFF. This rearrangement joins TRBV11-3 to TRBJ1-1; D is uncertain. Germline values: CDR1 SGHNT, CDR2 YENEEA. CDR3 size: 13 residues. V gave up 3 bases and J gave up 6 bases, with 11 bases separating them.

The chain's CDR3 is CASSKDRDEQFF. The DNA for the CDR3 is TGTGCCAGCAGCAAGGACAGGGATGAGCAGTTCTTC. The chain combines TRBV5-6 with TRBJ2-1; TRBD1 agrees at 8 bases. The germline V gene has CDR1 SGHDT and CDR2 YYEEEE. Germline trimming cut 4 bases from V and 8 bases from J; bases unmatched to any gene: 2. CDR3 length: 12 residues.